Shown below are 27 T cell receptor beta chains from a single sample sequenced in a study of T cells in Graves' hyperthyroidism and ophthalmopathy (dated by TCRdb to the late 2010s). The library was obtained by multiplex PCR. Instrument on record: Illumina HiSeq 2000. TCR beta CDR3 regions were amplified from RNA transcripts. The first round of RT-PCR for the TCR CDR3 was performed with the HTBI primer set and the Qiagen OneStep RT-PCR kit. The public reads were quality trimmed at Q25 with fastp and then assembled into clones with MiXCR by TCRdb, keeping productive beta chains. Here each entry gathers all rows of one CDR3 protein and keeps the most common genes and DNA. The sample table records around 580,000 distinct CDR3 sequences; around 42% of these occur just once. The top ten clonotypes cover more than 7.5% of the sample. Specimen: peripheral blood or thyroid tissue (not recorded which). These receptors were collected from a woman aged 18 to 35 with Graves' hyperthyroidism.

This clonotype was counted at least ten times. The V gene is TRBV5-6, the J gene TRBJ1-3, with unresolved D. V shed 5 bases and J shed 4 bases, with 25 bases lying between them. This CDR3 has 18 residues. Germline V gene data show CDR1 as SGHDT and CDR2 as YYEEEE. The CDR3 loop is CASSSWAQSLLKGNTIYF. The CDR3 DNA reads TGTGCCAGCAGTTCGTGGGCTCAGAGTCTTCTGAAAGGAAACACCATATATTTT.

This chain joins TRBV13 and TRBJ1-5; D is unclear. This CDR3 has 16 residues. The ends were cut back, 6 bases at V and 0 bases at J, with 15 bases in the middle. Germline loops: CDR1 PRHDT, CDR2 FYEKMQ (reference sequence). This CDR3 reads CASRGTKVNSNQPQHF. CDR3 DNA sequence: TGTGCCAGCAGGGGAACAAAGGTAAATAGCAATCAGCCCCAGCATTTT. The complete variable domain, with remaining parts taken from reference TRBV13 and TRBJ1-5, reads AAGVIQSPRHLIKEKRETATLKCYPIPRHDTVYWYQQGPGQDPQFLISFYEKMQSDKGSIPDRFSAQQFSDYHSELNMSSLELGDSALYFCASRGTKVNSNQPQHFGDGTRLSIL.

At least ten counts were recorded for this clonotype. CDR3 region: CASSSPWEYQETQYF. CDR3 DNA: TGTGCCAGCAGCTCCCCTTGGGAGTACCAAGAGACCCAGTACTTC. The chain has TRBV11-3 and TRBJ2-5; D perhaps matches TRBD2 (5 bases). Between the trimmed V and J ends, which lost 4 bases and 0 bases, there was a span of 12 bases. The CDR3 runs 15 residues. Germline lookup yields CDR1 SGHNT and CDR2 YENEEA.

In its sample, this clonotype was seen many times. The CDR3 sequence is CAIMETSREQFF. CDR3 nucleotide sequence: TGTGCCATCATGGAGACTAGCAGGGAGCAGTTCTTC. The chain uses TRBV10-3 and TRBJ2-1; 7 positions match TRBD2. The CDR3 has 12 residues. Trimming took 7 bases from V and 10 from J; bases not matched to a gene: 7. The germline V gene encodes CDR1 ENHRY and CDR2 SYGVKD.

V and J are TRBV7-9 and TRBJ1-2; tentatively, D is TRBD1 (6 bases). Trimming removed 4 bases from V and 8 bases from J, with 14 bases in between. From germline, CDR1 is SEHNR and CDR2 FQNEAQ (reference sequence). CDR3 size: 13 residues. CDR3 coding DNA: TGTGCCAGCAGCTACCACAGGGACGAGGGCTACACCTTC. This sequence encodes CASSYHRDEGYTF.

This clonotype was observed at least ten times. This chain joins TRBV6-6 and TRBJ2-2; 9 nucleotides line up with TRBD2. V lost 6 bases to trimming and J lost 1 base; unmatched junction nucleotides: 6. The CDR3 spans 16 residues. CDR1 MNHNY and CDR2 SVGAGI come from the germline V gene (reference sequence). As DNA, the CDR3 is TGTGCCAGCAGAGCGAGACTAGCGGTGAACACCGGGGAGCTGTTTTTT. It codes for CASRARLAVNTGELFF.

The CDR3 sequence: CASSRDTYNEQFF. CDR3 DNA: TGTGCCAGCAGTCGGGACACCTACAATGAGCAGTTCTTC. J is TRBJ2-1 and V is TRBV2, with D perhaps matching TRBD1 (6 bases). The CDR3 consists of 13 residues. Germline V gene data show CDR1 as SNHLY and CDR2 as FYNNEI. The V end lost 5 bases, the J end lost 2 bases, and 7 bases lay between the germline ends.

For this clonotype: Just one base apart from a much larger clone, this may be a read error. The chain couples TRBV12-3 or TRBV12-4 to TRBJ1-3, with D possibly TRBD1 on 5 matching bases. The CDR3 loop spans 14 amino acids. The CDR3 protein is CAGSPTWGGNTIYF. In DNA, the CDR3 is TGTGCCGGCAGTCCGACTTGGGGCGGAAACACCATATATTTT.

The CDR3 is CASSLVPDTQHF. CDR3 sequence (DNA): TGTGCCAGCAGCTTAGTCCCAGATACGCAGCATTTT. The chain combines TRBV7-9 with TRBJ1-5, with no clear D. V was clipped by 1 base and J by 13 bases, with 11 bases between them. The CDR3 consists of 12 residues. Per the germline V gene, CDR1 is SEHNR and CDR2 is FQNEAQ (reference sequence).

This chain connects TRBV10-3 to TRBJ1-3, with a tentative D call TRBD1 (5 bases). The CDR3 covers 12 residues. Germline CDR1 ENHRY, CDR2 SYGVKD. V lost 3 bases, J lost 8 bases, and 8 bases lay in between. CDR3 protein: CAISEPGDTIYF. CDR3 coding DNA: TGTGCCATCAGTGAACCGGGGGACACCATATATTTT.

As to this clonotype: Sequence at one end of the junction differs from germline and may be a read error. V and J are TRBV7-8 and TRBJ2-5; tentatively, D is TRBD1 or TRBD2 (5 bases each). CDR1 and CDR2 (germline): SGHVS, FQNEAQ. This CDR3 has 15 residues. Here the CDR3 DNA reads TGCGCCAGCAGCCAAAGCGGCAGGGCGGTGGAGACCCAGTACTTC. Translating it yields CASSQSGRAVETQYF. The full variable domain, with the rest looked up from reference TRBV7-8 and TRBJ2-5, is GAGVSQSPRYKVAKRGQDVALRCDPISGHVSLFWYQQALGQGPEFLTYFQNEAQLDKSGLPSDRFFAERPEGSVSTLKIQRTQQEDSAVYLCASSQSGRAVETQYFGPGTRLLVL.

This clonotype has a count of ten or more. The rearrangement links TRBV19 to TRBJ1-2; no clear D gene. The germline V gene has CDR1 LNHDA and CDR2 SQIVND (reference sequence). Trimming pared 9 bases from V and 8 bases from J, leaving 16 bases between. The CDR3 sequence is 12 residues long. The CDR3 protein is CASESASGGYTF. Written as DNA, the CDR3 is TGTGCCAGCGAGTCTGCTTCCGGAGGCTACACCTTC.

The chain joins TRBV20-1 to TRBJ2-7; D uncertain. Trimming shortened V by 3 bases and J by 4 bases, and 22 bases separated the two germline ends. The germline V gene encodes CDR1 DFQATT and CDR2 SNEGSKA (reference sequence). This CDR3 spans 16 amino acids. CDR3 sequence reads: CSASLRGQAKDYEQYF. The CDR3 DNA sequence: TGCAGTGCTAGCCTCCGAGGCCAGGCCAAGGATTACGAGCAGTACTTC.

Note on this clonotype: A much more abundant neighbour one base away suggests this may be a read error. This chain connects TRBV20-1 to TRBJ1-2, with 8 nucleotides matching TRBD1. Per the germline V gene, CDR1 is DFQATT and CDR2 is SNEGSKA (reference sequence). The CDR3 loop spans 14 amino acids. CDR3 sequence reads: CSAKRDRLNCGYTF. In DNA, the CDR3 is TGCAGTGCCAAAAGGGACAGGCTAAACTGTGGCTACACCTTC.

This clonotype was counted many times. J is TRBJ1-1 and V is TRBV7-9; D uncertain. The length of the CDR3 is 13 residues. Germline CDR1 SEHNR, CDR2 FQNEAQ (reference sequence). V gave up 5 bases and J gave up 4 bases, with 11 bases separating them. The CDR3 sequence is CASSRGSGTEAFF. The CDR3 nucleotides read TGTGCCAGCAGCCGAGGCTCCGGCACTGAAGCTTTCTTT.

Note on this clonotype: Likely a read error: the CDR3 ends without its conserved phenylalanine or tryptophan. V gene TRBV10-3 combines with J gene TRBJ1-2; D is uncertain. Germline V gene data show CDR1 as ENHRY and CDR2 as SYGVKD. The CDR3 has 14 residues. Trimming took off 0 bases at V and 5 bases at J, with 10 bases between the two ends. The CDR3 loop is CAISESGGPYGYTL. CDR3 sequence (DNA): TGTGCCATCAGTGAGTCTGGCGGTCCTTATGGCTACACCCTC.

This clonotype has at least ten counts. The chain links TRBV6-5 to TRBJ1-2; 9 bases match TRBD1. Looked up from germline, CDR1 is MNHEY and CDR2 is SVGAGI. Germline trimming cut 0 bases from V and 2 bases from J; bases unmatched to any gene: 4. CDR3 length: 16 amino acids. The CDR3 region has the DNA TGTGCCAGCAGTTACTCGGGACAGGGAGCCAACTATGGCTACACCTTC. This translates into CASSYSGQGANYGYTF.

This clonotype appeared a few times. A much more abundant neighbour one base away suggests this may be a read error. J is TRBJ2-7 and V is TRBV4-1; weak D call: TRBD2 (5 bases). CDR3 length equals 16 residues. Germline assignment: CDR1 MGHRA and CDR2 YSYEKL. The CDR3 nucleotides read TGCGCCAGCAGCCAAGTTGAGTCTAGCTTATCCTACGGGCAGTACTTC. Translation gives CASSQVESSLSYGQYF.

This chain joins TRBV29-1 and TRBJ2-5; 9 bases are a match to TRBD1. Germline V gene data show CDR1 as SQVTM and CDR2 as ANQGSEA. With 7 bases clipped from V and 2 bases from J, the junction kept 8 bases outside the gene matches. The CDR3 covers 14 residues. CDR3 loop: CSARQGGPQETQYF. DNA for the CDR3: TGCAGCGCTAGACAGGGGGGGCCTCAAGAGACCCAGTACTTC.

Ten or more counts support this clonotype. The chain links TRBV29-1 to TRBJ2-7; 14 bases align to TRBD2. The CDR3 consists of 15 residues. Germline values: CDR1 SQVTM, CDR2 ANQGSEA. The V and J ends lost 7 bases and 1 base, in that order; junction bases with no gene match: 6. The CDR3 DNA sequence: TGCAGCGCGGGGACTAGCGGGAGTCTTTCCTACGAGCAGTACTTC. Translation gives CSAGTSGSLSYEQYF.

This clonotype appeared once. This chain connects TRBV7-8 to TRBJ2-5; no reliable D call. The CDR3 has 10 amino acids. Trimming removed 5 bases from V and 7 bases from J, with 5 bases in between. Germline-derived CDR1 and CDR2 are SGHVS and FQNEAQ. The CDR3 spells CASSGRTQYF. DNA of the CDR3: TGTGCCAGCAGCGGGCGGACCCAGTACTTC.

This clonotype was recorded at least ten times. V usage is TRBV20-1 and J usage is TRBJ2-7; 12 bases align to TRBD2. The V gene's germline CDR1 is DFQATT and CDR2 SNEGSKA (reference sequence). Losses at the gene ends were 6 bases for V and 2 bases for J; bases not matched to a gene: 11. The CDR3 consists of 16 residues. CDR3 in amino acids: CSATPLLAGGTYEQYF. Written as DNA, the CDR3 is TGCAGTGCCACCCCCCTACTAGCGGGAGGTACCTACGAGCAGTACTTC.

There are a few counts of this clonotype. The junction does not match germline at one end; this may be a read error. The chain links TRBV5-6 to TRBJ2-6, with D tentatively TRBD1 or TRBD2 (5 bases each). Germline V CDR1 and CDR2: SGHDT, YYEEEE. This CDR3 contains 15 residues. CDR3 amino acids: CASSLYKGGGNVLTF. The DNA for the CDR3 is TGTGCCAGCAGCTTGTATAAGGGTGGGGGCAACGTCCTGACTTTC.

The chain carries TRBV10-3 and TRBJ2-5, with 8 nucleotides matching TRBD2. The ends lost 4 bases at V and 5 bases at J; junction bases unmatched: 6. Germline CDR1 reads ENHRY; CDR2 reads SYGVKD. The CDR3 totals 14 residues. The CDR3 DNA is TGTGCCATCAGTGGAGCGGGAGCGGGGGAGACCCAGTACTTC. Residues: CAISGAGAGETQYF.

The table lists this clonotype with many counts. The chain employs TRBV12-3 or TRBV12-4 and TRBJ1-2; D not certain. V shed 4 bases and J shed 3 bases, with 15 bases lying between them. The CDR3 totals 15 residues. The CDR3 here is CASSWRGAGDYGYTF. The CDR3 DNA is TGTGCCAGCAGTTGGCGGGGAGCCGGGGACTATGGCTACACCTTC.

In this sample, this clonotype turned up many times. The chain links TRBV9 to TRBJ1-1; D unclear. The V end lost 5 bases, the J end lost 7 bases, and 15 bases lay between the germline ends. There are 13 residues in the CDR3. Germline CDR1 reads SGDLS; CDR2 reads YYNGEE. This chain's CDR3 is CASRPKTSVEAFF. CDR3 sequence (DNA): TGTGCCAGCAGACCCAAGACATCAGTTGAAGCTTTCTTT.

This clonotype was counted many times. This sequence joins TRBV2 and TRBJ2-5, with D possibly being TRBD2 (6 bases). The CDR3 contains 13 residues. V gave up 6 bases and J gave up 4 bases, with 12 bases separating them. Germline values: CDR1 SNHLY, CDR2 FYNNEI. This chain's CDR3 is CASSAGRGETQYF. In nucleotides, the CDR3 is TGTGCCAGCAGCGCCGGGCGGGGAGAGACCCAGTACTTC.